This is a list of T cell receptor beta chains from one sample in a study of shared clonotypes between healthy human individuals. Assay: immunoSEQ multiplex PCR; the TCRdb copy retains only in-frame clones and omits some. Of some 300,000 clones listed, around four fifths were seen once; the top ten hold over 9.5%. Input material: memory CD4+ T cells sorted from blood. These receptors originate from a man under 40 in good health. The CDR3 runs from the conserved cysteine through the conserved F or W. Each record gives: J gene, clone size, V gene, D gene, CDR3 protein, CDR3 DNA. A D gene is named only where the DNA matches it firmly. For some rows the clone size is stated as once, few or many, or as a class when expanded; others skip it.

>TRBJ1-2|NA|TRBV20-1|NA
CSAREGGYTF
TGCAGTGCCAGAGAAGGAGGCTACACCTTC
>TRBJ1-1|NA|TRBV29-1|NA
CSVEGGPLNTEAFF
TGCAGCGTTGAAGGGGGGCCTTTGAACACTGAAGCTTTCTTT
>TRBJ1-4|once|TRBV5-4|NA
CASSSNRVPGLFF
TGTGCCAGCAGCTCTAACAGGGTGCCTGGACTGTTTTTT
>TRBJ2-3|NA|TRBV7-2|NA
CASLVDSVTDTQYF
TGTGCCAGTCTCGTGGACTCTGTCACAGATACGCAGTATTTT
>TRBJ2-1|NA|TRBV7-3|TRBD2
CASSQTAGAYNEQFF
TGTGCCAGCAGCCAGACAGCGGGAGCGTACAATGAGCAGTTCTTC
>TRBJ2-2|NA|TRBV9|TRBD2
CASSEHSGSTGELFF
TGTGCCAGCAGCGAGCACAGCGGGAGTACCGGGGAGCTGTTTTTT
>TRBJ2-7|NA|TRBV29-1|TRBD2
CSVGWTSGTTYEQYF
TGCAGCGTTGGGTGGACTAGCGGGACCACCTACGAGCAGTACTTC
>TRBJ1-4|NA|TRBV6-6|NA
CASSYSDGLLFF
TGTGCCAGCAGTTACTCTGACGGACTACTGTTTTTT
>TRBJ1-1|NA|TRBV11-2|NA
CASSLDSRGFEAFF
TGTGCCAGCAGCTTAGACTCGAGGGGGTTTGAAGCTTTCTTT
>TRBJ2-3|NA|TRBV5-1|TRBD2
CASSLFLAGSADTQYF
TGCGCCAGCAGCTTGTTCCTAGCGGGATCCGCGGATACGCAGTATTTT
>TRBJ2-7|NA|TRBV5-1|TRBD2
CASSLEAGVFEQYF
TGCGCCAGCAGCTTGGAGGCGGGAGTCTTCGAGCAGTACTTC
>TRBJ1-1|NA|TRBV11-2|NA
CASSLNRQASAFF
TGTGCCAGCAGCCTAAATAGACAGGCGTCGGCTTTCTTT
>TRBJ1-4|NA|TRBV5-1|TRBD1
CASSRTGTGDNEKLFF
TGCGCCAGCAGCAGGACCGGGACAGGGGATAATGAAAAACTGTTTTTT
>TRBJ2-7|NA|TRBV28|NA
CASTDFYEQYF
TGTGCCAGCACAGACTTCTACGAGCAGTACTTC
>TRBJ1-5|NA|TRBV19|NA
CASSIRTQGQPQHF
TGTGCCAGTAGTATTAGGACCCAGGGTCAGCCCCAGCATTTT
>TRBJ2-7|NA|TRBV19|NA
CASSARGGPSSYEQYF
TGTGCCAGTAGCGCCCGAGGCGGACCGAGCTCCTACGAGCAGTACTTC
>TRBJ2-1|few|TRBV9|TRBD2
CASSESGSGVYNEQFF
TGTGCCAGCAGCGAAAGCGGGAGCGGTGTGTACAATGAGCAGTTCTTC
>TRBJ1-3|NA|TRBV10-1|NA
CASSESQGYGNTIYF
TGCGCCAGCAGTGAGTCCCAGGGGTATGGAAACACCATATATTTT
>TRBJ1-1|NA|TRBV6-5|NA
CASSEGRPNTEAFF
TGTGCCAGCAGCGAGGGACGGCCGAACACTGAAGCTTTCTTT
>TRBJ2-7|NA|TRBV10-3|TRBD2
CATRGSGSSYEQYF
TGTGCCACCCGGGGTAGCGGGAGTTCTTACGAGCAGTACTTC
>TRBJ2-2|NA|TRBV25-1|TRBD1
CASRPQTGTGGIGELFF
TGTGCCAGCAGGCCCCAAACCGGGACAGGGGGCATCGGGGAGCTGTTTTTT
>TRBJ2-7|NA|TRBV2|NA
CASSESGARSYEQYF
TGTGCCAGCAGTGAATCAGGGGCTAGGTCCTACGAGCAGTACTTC
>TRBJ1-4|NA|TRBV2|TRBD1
CASGDRPQLFF
TGTGCCAGCGGGGACAGGCCTCAACTGTTTTTT
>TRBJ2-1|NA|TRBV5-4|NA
CASSLASGSSYNEQFF
TGTGCCAGCAGCTTGGCCTCGGGGAGCTCCTACAATGAGCAGTTCTTC
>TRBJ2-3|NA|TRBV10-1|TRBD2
CASSLAGEDTQYF
TGCGCCAGCAGTCTAGCGGGAGAGGATACGCAGTATTTT
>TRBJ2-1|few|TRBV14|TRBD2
CASSQDLPTSGSSEQFF
TGTGCCAGCAGCCAAGATCTTCCGACTAGCGGGAGCAGTGAGCAGTTCTTC
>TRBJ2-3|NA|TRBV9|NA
CASSVEGVGDTQYF
TGTGCCAGCAGCGTAGAAGGGGTCGGAGATACGCAGTATTTT
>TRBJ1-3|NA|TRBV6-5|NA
CASTSSGNTIYF
TGTGCCAGCACTTCCTCTGGAAACACCATATATTTT
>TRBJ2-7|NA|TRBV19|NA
CASSMGLVIDEQYF
TGTGCCAGTAGTATGGGGCTAGTTATCGACGAGCAGTACTTC